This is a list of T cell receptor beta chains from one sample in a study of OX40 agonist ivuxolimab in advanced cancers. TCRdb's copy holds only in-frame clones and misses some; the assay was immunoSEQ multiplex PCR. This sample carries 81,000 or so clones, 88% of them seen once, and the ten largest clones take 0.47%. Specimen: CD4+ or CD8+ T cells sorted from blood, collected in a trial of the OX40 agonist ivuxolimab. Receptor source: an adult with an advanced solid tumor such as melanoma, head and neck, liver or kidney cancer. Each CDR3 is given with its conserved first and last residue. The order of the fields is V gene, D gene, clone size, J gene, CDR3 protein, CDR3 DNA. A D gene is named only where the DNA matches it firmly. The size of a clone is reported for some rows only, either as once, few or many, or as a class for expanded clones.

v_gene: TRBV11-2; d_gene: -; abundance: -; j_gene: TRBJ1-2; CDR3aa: CASSLGGPEGYTF; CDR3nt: TGTGCCAGCAGCTTAGGAGGCCCTGAGGGCTACACCTTC
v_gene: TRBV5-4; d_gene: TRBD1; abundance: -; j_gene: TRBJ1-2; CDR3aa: CASSSRDRGLNYGYTF; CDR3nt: TGTGCCAGCAGCTCCCGGGACAGGGGATTGAACTATGGCTACACCTTC
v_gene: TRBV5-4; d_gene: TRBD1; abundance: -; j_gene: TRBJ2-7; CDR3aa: CASSPAGQESIHEQYF; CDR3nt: TGTGCCAGCAGCCCCGCCGGACAGGAGTCGATCCACGAGCAGTACTTC
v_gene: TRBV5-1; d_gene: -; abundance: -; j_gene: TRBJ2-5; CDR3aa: CASSLRGVETQYF; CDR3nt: TGCGCCAGCAGCTTGCGAGGGGTGGAGACCCAGTACTTC
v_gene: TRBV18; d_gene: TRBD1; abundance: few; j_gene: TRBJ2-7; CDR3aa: CASSPFGGGGTGVNEQYF; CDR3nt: TGTGCCAGCTCACCGTTCGGCGGGGGCGGGACAGGGGTAAACGAGCAGTACTTC
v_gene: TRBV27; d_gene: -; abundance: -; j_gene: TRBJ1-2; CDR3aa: CASSLGFNYGYTF; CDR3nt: TGTGCCAGCAGTTTGGGGTTCAACTATGGCTACACCTTC
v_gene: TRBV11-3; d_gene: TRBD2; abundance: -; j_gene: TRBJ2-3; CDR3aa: CASSPSGASTDTQYF; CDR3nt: TGTGCCAGCAGCCCTAGCGGGGCTAGCACAGATACGCAGTATTTT
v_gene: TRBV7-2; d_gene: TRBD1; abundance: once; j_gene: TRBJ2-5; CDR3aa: CASSPRGQVETQYF; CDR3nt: TGTGCCAGCAGCCCCAGGGGGCAGGTGGAGACCCAGTACTTC
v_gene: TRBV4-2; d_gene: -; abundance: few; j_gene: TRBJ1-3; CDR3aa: CASSPQFGSSGNTIYF; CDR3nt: TGTGCCAGCAGCCCCCAGTTTGGGAGCTCTGGAAACACCATATATTTT
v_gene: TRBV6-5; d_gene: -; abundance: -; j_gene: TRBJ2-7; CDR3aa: CASTLGSGVGQYF; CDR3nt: TGTGCCAGCACCCTGGGCTCGGGCGTTGGGCAGTACTTC
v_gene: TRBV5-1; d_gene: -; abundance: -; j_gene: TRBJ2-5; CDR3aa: CASRQGRDLETQYF; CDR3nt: TGCGCCAGCAGACAGGGACGGGATCTGGAGACCCAGTACTTC
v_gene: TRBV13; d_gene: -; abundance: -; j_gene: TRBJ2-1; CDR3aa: CASSHRDDYNEQFF; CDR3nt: TGTGCCAGCAGCCACAGGGACGACTACAATGAGCAGTTCTTC
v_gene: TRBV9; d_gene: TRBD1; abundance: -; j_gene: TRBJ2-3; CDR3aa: CASSVITGVEGDTQYF; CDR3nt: TGTGCCAGCAGCGTAATTACAGGGGTGGAAGGAGATACGCAGTATTTT
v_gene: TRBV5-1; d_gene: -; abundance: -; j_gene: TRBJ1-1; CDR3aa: CASRGGVGEMNTEAFF; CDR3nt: TGCGCCAGCAGGGGGGGTGTCGGGGAAATGAACACTGAAGCTTTCTTT
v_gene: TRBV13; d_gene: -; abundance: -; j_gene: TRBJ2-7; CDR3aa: CASSPRWDSSIYEQYF; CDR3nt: TGTGCCAGCAGCCCCCGATGGGATAGTTCCATCTACGAGCAGTACTTC
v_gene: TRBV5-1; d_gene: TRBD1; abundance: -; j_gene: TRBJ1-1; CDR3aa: CASSDNRGRTEAFF; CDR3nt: TGCGCCAGCAGCGACAACAGGGGTAGGACTGAAGCTTTCTTT
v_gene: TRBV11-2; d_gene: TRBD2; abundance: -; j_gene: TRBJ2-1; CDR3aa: CASSLDRGRGVGNEQFF; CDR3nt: TGTGCCAGCAGCTTAGATAGGGGACGGGGGGTAGGTAATGAGCAGTTCTTC
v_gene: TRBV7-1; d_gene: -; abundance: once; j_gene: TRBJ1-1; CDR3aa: CASTPRQLINTEAFF; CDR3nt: TGTGCCAGCACTCCTAGACAGTTGATTAACACTGAAGCTTTCTTT
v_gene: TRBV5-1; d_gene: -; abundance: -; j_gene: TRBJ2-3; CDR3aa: CASSLWRADTQYF; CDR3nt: TGCGCCAGCAGCTTGTGGAGAGCAGATACGCAGTATTTT
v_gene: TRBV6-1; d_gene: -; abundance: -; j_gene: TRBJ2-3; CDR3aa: CASMGYRATDTQYF; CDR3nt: TGTGCCAGCATGGGCTACCGCGCCACAGATACGCAGTATTTT
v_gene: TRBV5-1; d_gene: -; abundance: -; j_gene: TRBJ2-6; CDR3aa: CASSLDGGANVLTF; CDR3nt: TGCGCCAGCAGCTTGGACGGCGGGGCCAACGTCCTGACTTTC
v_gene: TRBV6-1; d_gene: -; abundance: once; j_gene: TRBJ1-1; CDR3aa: CASRPEAGSTEAFF; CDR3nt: TGTGCCAGCAGGCCCGAGGCAGGGAGCACTGAAGCTTTCTTT
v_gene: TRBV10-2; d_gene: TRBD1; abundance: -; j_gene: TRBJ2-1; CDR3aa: CASSGTGSGNEQFF; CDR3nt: TGCGCCAGCAGTGGGACAGGGTCGGGAAATGAGCAGTTCTTC
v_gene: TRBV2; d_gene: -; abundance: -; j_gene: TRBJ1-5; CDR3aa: CASSDDRIQPQHF; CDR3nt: TGTGCCAGCAGTGACGATCGGATTCAGCCCCAGCATTTT
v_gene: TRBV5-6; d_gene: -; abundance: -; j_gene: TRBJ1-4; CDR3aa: CASSGGVAVNEKLFF; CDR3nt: TGTGCCAGCTCGGGCGGGGTAGCCGTTAATGAAAAACTGTTTTTT
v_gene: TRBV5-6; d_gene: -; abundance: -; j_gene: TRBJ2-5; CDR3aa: CASSLGGVQETQYF; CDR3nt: TGTGCCAGCAGCTTGGGCGGAGTTCAAGAGACCCAGTACTTC
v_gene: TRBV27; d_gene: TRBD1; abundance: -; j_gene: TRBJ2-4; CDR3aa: CASSSTGTDPIRDIQYF; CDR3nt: TGTGCCAGCAGTTCCACCGGGACAGACCCCATCAGGGACATTCAGTACTTC
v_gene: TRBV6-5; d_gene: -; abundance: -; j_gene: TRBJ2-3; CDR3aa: CASRKNGGGGVPQYF; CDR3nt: TGTGCCAGCAGGAAAAATGGAGGGGGCGGCGTTCCGCAGTATTTT
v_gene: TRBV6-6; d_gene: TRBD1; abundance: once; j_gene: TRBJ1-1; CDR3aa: CASSRGQGGIGAFF; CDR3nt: TGTGCCAGCAGCCGAGGACAGGGCGGCATTGGAGCTTTCTTT
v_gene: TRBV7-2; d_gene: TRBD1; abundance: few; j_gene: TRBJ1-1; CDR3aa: CASSPQGASEAFF; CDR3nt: TGTGCCAGCAGCCCGCAGGGGGCTTCTGAAGCTTTCTTT
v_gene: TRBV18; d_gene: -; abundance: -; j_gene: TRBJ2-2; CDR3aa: CASSPRPGAAGELFF; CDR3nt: TGTGCCAGCTCACCCCGCCCGGGGGCGGCCGGGGAGCTGTTTTTT
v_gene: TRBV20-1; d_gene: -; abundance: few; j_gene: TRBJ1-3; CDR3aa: CSSTSGNTIYF; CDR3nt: TGCAGTTCCACCTCGGGAAACACCATATATTTT
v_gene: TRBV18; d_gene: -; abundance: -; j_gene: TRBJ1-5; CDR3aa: CASSPGTVLQPQHF; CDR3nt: TGTGCCAGCTCACCAGGGACGGTTTTACAGCCCCAGCATTTT
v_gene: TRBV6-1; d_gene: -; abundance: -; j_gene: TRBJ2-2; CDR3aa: CASSPQPVGELFF; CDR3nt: TGTGCCAGCAGTCCCCAGCCGGTCGGGGAGCTGTTTTTT
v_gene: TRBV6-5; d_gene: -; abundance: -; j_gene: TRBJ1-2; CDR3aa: CASSLEGGGYTF; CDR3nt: TGTGCCAGCAGTCTCGAGGGGGGCGGCTACACCTTC
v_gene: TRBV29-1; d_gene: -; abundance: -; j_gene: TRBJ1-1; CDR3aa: CSVEGVGETEAFF; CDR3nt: TGCAGCGTTGAGGGGGTAGGGGAAACTGAAGCTTTCTTT
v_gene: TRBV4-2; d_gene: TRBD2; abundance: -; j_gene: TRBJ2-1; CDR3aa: CASSSGLAGVINEQFF; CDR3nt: TGTGCCAGCAGCTCGGGACTAGCGGGGGTCATCAATGAGCAGTTCTTC
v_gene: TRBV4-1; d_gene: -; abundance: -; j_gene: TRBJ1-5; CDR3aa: CASSTGPNQPQHF; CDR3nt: TGCGCCAGCAGTACGGGACCGAATCAGCCCCAGCATTTT
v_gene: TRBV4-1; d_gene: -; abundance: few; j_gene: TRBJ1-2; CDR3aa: CASSPLGDRHGYTF; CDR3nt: TGCGCCAGCAGCCCCCTCGGGGACCGCCATGGCTACACCTTC
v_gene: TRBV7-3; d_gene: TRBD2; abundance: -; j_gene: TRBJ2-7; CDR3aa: CASSPGGREQYF; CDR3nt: TGTGCCAGCAGCCCCGGGGGGAGAGAGCAGTACTTC
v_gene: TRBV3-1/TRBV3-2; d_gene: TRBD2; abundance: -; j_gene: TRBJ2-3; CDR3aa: CASRDYQYF; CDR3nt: TGTGCCAGCCGGGACTACCAGTATTTT
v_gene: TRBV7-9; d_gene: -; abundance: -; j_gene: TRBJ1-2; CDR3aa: CASPLGPSANYGYTF; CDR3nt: TGTGCCAGTCCCCTTGGCCCGTCTGCTAACTATGGCTACACCTTC
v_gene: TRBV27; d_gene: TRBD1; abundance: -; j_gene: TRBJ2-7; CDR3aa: CASTRKIPGQGYYEQYF; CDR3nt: TGTGCCAGCACCCGAAAGATCCCGGGACAGGGGTACTACGAGCAGTACTTC
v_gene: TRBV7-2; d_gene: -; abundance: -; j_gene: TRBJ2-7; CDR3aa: CASSLASQGGYEQYF; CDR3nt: TGTGCCAGCAGCTTAGCAAGCCAGGGAGGCTACGAGCAGTACTTC
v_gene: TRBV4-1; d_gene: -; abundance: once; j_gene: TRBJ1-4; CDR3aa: CASSQGSLNEKLFF; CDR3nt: TGCGCCAGCAGCCAAGGCAGCCTCAATGAAAAACTGTTTTTT
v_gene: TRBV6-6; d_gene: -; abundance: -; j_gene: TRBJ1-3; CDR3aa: CGTGSAEPGNTIYF; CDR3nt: TGTGGTACGGGGTCGGCAGAACCTGGAAACACCATATATTTT
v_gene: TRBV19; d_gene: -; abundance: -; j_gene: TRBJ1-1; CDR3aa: CASSNQQGDTEAFF; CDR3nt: TGTGCCAGTAGTAACCAACAGGGCGACACTGAAGCTTTCTTT
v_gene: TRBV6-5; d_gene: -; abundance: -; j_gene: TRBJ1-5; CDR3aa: CASSYGNQPQHF; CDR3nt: TGTGCCAGCAGTTACGGGAATCAGCCCCAGCATTTT
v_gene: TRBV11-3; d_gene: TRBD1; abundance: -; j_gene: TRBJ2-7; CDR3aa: CASSPGTAYEQYF; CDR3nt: TGTGCCAGCAGCCCCGGGACAGCCTACGAGCAGTACTTC
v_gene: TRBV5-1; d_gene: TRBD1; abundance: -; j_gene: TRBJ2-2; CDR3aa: CASSPRGQGTGELFF; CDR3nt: TGCGCCAGCAGCCCAAGGGGACAGGGCACCGGGGAGCTGTTTTTT
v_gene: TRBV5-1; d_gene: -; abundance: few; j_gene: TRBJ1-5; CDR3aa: CASSPGGGRNQPQHF; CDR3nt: TGCGCCAGCAGCCCGGGGGGGGGTCGCAATCAGCCCCAGCATTTT
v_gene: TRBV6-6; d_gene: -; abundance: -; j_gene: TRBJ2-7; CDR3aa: CASSRGNFMEQYF; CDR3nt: TGTGCCAGCAGCCGAGGAAACTTTATGGAGCAGTACTTC
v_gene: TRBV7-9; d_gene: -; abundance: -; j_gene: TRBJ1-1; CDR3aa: CASSFEGTGGTEAFF; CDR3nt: TGTGCCAGCAGCTTTGAGGGGACCGGCGGCACTGAAGCTTTCTTT
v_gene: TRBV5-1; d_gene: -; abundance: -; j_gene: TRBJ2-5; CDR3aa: CASSEQETQYF; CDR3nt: TGCGCCAGCAGTGAGCAGGAGACCCAGTACTTC
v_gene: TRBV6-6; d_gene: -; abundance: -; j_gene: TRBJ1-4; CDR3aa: CASSAGATNEKLFF; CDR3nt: TGTGCCAGCAGCGCAGGGGCAACTAATGAAAAACTGTTTTTT